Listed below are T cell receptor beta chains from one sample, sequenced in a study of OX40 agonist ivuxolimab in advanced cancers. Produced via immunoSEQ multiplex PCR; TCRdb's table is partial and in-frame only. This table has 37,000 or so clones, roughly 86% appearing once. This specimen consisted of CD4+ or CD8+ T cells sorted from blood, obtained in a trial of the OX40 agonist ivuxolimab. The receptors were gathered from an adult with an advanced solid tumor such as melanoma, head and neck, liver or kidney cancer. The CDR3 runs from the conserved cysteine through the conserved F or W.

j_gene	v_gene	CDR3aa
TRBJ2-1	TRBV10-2	CASGGAMNEQFF
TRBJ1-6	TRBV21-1	CASSGRDSEGFDSPLHF
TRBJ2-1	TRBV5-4	CASSLYNGDEQFF
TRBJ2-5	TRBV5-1	CASSLARGQETQYF
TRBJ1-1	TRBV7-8	CASSLRAVVQTEAFF
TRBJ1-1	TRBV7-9	CASSPGAGGGWAEAFF
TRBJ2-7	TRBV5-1	CASSLNRGAGEQYF
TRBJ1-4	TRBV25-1	CASSESGEEKLFF
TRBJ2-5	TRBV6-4	CASSDSVLSRFGVNF
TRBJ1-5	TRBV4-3	CASSQTQQGHQPQHF
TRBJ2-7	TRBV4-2	CASSLEGRASAPFEQYF
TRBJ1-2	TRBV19	CASSTPAQGAHGYTF
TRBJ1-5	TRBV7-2	CASSLEVGQNQPQHF
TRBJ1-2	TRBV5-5	CASSLVGGGYGYTF
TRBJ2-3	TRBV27	CASSSVVQSTDTQYF
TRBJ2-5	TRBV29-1	CSVTDSLGETQYF
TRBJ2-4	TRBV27	CASSFRGLAKNIQYF
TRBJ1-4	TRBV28	CASTFSTNEKLFF
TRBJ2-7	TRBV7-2	CASREEGVTYEQYF
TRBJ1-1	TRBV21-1	CASHRTATFMNTEAFF
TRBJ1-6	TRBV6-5	CASSPRDRGVSPLHF
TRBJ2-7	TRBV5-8	CASSPSRGLGEQYF